Below, 25 T cell receptor beta chains from the same sample are listed, as sequenced in a study of T cell changes during pregnancy in multiple sclerosis. TCRdb's copy holds only in-frame clones and misses some; the assay was immunoSEQ multiplex PCR. The sample includes approximately 82,000 clones, about nine tenths of them seen just once. The input for sequencing was CD4+ T cells from peripheral blood mononuclear cells, taken in the second trimester of pregnancy. The receptors were sampled from a female donor with multiple sclerosis, enrolled in a pregnancy study.

The rearrangement links TRBV9 to TRBJ1-4; 9 bases agree with TRBD1. V gave up 4 bases and J gave up 5 bases; unmatched junction bases: 6. The CDR3 has 15 residues. Per germline, CDR1 SGDLS and CDR2 YYNGEE. CDR3 protein: CASSTGDRVNEKLFF. The CDR3, as DNA: TGTGCCAGCAGCACTGGGGACAGGGTGAATGAAAAACTGTTTTTT.

The gene calls are TRBV4-1 and TRBJ2-7; a possible D gene is TRBD2 (6 bases). V was shortened by 0 bases and J by 1 base, with 10 bases between the two germline ends. There are 15 residues in the CDR3. Germline V CDR1 and CDR2: MGHRA, YSYEKL. CDR3 amino acids: CASSQDLGGSYEQYF. The CDR3 nucleotides are TGCGCCAGCAGCCAAGATCTCGGGGGATCCTACGAGCAGTACTTC.

V usage is TRBV6-5 and J usage is TRBJ1-2; tentative D call: TRBD1 (6 bases). Trimming cost V 0 bases and J 2 bases, with 13 bases left between them. Germline CDR1 is MNHEY and CDR2 is SVGAGI. The CDR3 spans 16 residues. CDR3 sequence reads: CASSYSITGSNYGYTF. For the CDR3, the DNA is TGTGCCAGCAGTTACTCGATAACAGGGTCAAACTATGGCTACACCTTC.

This chain uses TRBV11-3 with TRBJ2-2, with TRBD1 matching over 8 bases. This CDR3 is built from 15 residues. Losses at the gene ends were 4 bases for V and 1 base for J; bases not matched to a gene: 2. Germline V CDR1 and CDR2: SGHNT, YENEEA. The CDR3 sequence: CASSSGQVNTGELFF. CDR3 nucleotide sequence: TGTGCCAGCAGCTCGGGACAGGTGAACACCGGGGAGCTGTTTTTT.

V and J are TRBV5-4 and TRBJ1-2; 8 bases match TRBD1. V dropped 3 bases and J dropped 4; count of bases not matched to a gene: 8. The CDR3 loop spans 15 amino acids. Looked up from germline, CDR1 is SGHNT and CDR2 is YYREEE (reference sequence). DNA of the CDR3: TGTGCCAGCAGCTCGCCGGGACAGGCGACCTATGGCTACACCTTC. It encodes CASSSPGQATYGYTF.

The chain uses TRBV19 and TRBJ2-7; D is ambiguous. V was pared by 1 base and J by 2 bases, with 6 bases between. Per germline, CDR1 LNHDA and CDR2 SQIVND (reference sequence). The CDR3 totals 13 residues. This chain's CDR3 is CASSIAPAYEQYF. Written as DNA, the CDR3 is TGTGCCAGTAGTATAGCCCCCGCCTACGAGCAGTACTTC.

This clone occurred many times. V usage is TRBV14 and J usage is TRBJ2-1; 8 bases agree with TRBD1. Germline V gene sequence: CDR1 SGHDN, CDR2 FVKESK. The CDR3 is 16 amino acids. Trimming removed 4 bases from V and 5 bases from J; junction bases left unmatched: 10. In DNA, the CDR3 is TGTGCCAGCAGCCTAACAACCGGGACAGGCCACAATGAGCAGTTCTTC. Protein: CASSLTTGTGHNEQFF.

The gene calls are TRBV18 and TRBJ1-1; 8 positions agree with TRBD1. Per the germline V gene, CDR1 is KGHSH and CDR2 is LQKENI. Unmatched junction bases numbered 1, after V lost 4 bases and J lost 0 bases. The CDR3 consists of 14 residues. CDR3 in amino acids: CASSLQGVNTEAFF. The CDR3 nucleotides read TGTGCCAGCTCACTACAGGGGGTGAACACTGAAGCTTTCTTT.

This chain uses TRBV29-1 with TRBJ2-5; 7 positions agree with TRBD1. The CDR3 covers 12 residues. Looked up from germline, CDR1 is SQVTM and CDR2 is ANQGSEA. Trimming at V came to 4 bases and at J to 2 bases, leaving 1 base not matched to a gene. The CDR3 here is CSVGQGQETQYF. The CDR3 DNA reads TGCAGCGTTGGACAGGGACAAGAGACCCAGTACTTC.

This clone has more than one count but fewer than ten. V usage is TRBV9 and J usage is TRBJ1-1, with a possible D match to TRBD1 (6 bases). The CDR3 covers 15 residues. The germline gives CDR1 SGDLS, CDR2 YYNGEE. Trimming pared 0 bases from V and 0 bases from J, leaving 9 bases between. As DNA, the CDR3 is TGTGCCAGCAGCGTAGGGGGGACACTGAACACTGAAGCTTTCTTT. Translating gives CASSVGGTLNTEAFF.

The chain has TRBV19 and TRBJ1-1; TRBD1 matches at 7 bases. Germline loops: CDR1 LNHDA, CDR2 SQIVND (reference sequence). The CDR3 is 13 amino acids. V gave up 8 bases and J gave up 2 bases; unmatched junction bases: 5. The CDR3 coding sequence is TGTGCCAGTGCCGGGACAGCTAACACTGAAGCTTTCTTT. Amino acid sequence: CASAGTANTEAFF.

Many counts were recorded for this clone. The V gene is TRBV28, the J gene TRBJ1-4, with 9 bases fitting TRBD1. This CDR3 is 15 amino acids long. CDR1 and CDR2 from the germline V gene are MDHEN and SYDVKM. Trimming removed 6 bases from V and 8 bases from J; junction bases left unmatched: 10. CDR3 coding DNA: TGTGCCAGCAGACCCCGGGACAGGGAGCGCGAAAAACTGTTTTTT. Its protein product is CASRPRDREREKLFF.

The chain carries TRBV6-1 and TRBJ2-7, with D perhaps matching TRBD1 (5 bases). This CDR3 contains 12 residues. Trimming shortened V by 8 bases and J by 4 bases, and 12 bases separated the two germline ends. The germline V gene has CDR1 MNHNS and CDR2 SASEGT. Written as DNA, the CDR3 is TGTGCCAGCGAGAAAGGGGTTTACGAGCAGTACTTC. As protein: CASEKGVYEQYF.

The genes are TRBV21-1 and TRBJ1-3. TRBV21-1 is a recognized pseudogene. The CDR3 length is 13 residues. The CDR3, as DNA: TGTGCCCCTAAAGGAGGGTCTGGAAACACCATATATTTT. Translation gives CAPKGGSGNTIYF.

This chain joins TRBV6-5 and TRBJ2-5, with 7 bases fitting TRBD2. The V gene's germline CDR1 is MNHEY and CDR2 SVGAGI. The V gene end was trimmed by 4 bases and the J gene end by 3 bases; junction bases not matched to a gene: 5. The CDR3 is made up of 14 amino acids. The CDR3 DNA reads as TGTGCCAGCAGTTCCTTAGCGGGTAAAGAGACCCAGTACTTC. It encodes CASSSLAGKETQYF.

This rearrangement joins TRBV4-2 to TRBJ2-3; no reliable D call. This CDR3 has 18 residues. Deletions cut 1 base from V and 1 base from J, with 18 bases between. Per the germline V gene, CDR1 is LGHNA and CDR2 is YNFKEQ. CDR3 nucleotides: TGTGCCAGCAGCCAAGGGATGGTGCGGTTTGTAGGCACAGATACGCAGTATTTT. Its translation: CASSQGMVRFVGTDTQYF.

The genes are TRBV4-2 and TRBJ2-7; 8 bases are shared with TRBD2. With 5 bases clipped from V and 2 bases from J, the junction kept 5 bases outside the gene matches. CDR3 size: 14 residues. Germline-derived CDR1 and CDR2 are LGHNA and YNFKEQ. CDR3 protein: CASSTTSGTYEQYF. The CDR3 DNA reads TGTGCCAGCAGCACTACTAGCGGAACCTACGAGCAGTACTTC.

The chain recombines TRBV28 with TRBJ2-5; D may be TRBD1 (6 bases). The germline V gene encodes CDR1 MDHEN and CDR2 SYDVKM. V lost 3 bases and J 4 bases, leaving 18 bases between the germline ends. The CDR3 is made up of 16 amino acids. CDR3 bases: TGTGCCAGCAGTTTTATAAGGGGACATGGGGGAGAGACCCAGTACTTC. Translated: CASSFIRGHGGETQYF.

V and J are TRBV2 and TRBJ2-5; D gene unclear. The germline CDR1 and CDR2 sequences are SNHLY and FYNNEI. The CDR3 totals 13 residues. The V gene lost 2 bases and the J gene lost 2 bases, with 6 bases spanning the gap. Here the CDR3 DNA reads TGTGCCAGCAGTGAAACAGTTCAAGAGACCCAGTACTTC. Residues: CASSETVQETQYF.

V and J are TRBV5-1 and TRBJ1-1, with D maybe TRBD1 (5 bases). Germline lookup yields CDR1 SGHRS and CDR2 YFSETQ. There are 16 residues in the CDR3. The V end was cut by 0 bases, the J end by 0 bases, with 12 bases between. The CDR3 region has the DNA TGCGCCAGCAGCTTGGCCGGGGGGAAGGTGAACACTGAAGCTTTCTTT. It translates to CASSLAGGKVNTEAFF.

This rearrangement joins TRBV10-3 to TRBJ1-3; the D gene is possibly TRBD1 (6 bases). The germline gives CDR1 ENHRY, CDR2 SYGVKD. The CDR3 runs 16 residues. V lost 5 bases, J lost 0 bases, and 14 bases lay in between. The DNA for the CDR3 is TGTGCCATCAGTCCCACGACAGGAACCTCTGGAAACACCATATATTTT. Its translation: CAISPTTGTSGNTIYF.

The chain employs TRBV9 and TRBJ2-3, with D perhaps TRBD1 (5 bases). The V gene's germline CDR1 is SGDLS and CDR2 YYNGEE. CDR3 length: 14 amino acids. V lost 0 bases to trimming and J lost 5 bases, with 10 bases between them. The CDR3 sequence: CASSVGRVQDTQYF. CDR3 bases: TGTGCCAGCAGCGTAGGCAGGGTTCAAGATACGCAGTATTTT.

CDR3 region: CASGVQGAGTGELFF. The CDR3 DNA follows: TGTGCCAGCGGGGTGCAGGGGGCAGGGACCGGGGAGCTGTTTTTT. The V gene is TRBV6-6, the J gene TRBJ2-2; 8 positions agree with TRBD1. V lost 8 bases, J lost 5 bases, and 10 bases stayed unmatched. This CDR3 has 15 residues. Germline V gene sequence: CDR1 MNHNY, CDR2 SVGAGI (reference sequence).

J is TRBJ2-1 and V is TRBV11-2; 12 bases fit TRBD2. J gave up 8 bases and V 5 bases, and 13 bases lay outside the gene matches. The germline V gene has CDR1 SGHAT and CDR2 FQNNGV. This CDR3 comprises 17 residues. Here the CDR3 DNA reads TGTGCCAGCAGCCCTCTCCTGACTAGCGGGAGTTATGATGAGCAGTTCTTC. Translating it yields CASSPLLTSGSYDEQFF.

CDR3 sequence (DNA): TGTGCCAGCAGCTTGGTAGGACTAGCGGGGTCCTACGAGCAGTACTTC. Residues: CASSLVGLAGSYEQYF. V gene TRBV5-4 combines with J gene TRBJ2-7, with 12 bases identical to TRBD2. Germline CDR1 SGHNT, CDR2 YYREEE (reference sequence). The CDR3 is 16 amino acids. Germline trimming cut 0 bases from V and 1 base from J; bases unmatched to any gene: 2.